This T cell receptor beta chain stems from a study of control samples from healthy donors and cancer patients. Sequenced by immunoSEQ multiplex PCR; TCRdb stores in-frame clones only, minus some. The sample has around 130,000 clones; about 92% are singletons. The germline V gene has CDR1 MDHEN and CDR2 SYDVKM. There are 14 residues in the CDR3. J lost 2 bases, V lost 1 base, and 2 bases had no gene match. The sequence came from a man aged 50 to 60 with head and neck cancer. Material: PBMCs. The chain joins TRBV28 to TRBJ2-7, with 7 positions matching TRBD2. The CDR3 loop is CASSLFGGTYEQYF. In nucleotides, the CDR3 is TGTGCCAGCAGTTTATTCGGGGGGACCTACGAGCAGTACTTC.